The count of the clone carrying this T cell receptor beta chain is one. Its cognate antigen is unknown. The CDR3 length is 16 residues. Trimming removed 3 bases from V and 0 bases from J; junction bases left unmatched: 5. The germline V gene encodes CDR1 SGHNT and CDR2 YYREEE (reference sequence). The sample belongs to a study of beta chain features in type 1 diabetes. As every portion of the isolated RNA was reverse transcribed, the sequencing read expressed TCRB transcripts. Sequencing was performed with immunoSEQ multiplex PCR; in TCRdb, only in-frame clones are kept and a portion is missing. The sample lists about 340,000 clones, 13% occurring once. Findings and caveats of the study: In every one of the four CD4+ subsets, TCRB CDR3s were moderately but significantly shorter in Type 1 diabetes patients.

The sample consisted of naive CD4+ T cells from blood. The chain carries TRBV5-4 and TRBJ2-3, with 9 positions matching TRBD1. The sequence derives from a woman younger than 30 with type 1 diabetes. CDR3 in DNA: TGTGCCAGCAGCTGGGGGACAGGGAGGAGCACAGATACGCAGTATTTT. Its protein is CASSWGTGRSTDTQYF.